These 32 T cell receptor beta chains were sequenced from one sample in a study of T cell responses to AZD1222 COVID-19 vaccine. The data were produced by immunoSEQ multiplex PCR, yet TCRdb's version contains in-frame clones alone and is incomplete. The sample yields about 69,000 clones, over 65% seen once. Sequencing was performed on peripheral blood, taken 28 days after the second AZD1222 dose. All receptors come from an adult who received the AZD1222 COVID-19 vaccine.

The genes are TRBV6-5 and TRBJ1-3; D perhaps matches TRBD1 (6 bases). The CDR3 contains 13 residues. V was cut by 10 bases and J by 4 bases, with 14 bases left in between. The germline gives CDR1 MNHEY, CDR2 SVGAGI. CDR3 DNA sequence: TGTGCCACTCAGGGGTTACCGGGAAACACCATATATTTT. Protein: CATQGLPGNTIYF.

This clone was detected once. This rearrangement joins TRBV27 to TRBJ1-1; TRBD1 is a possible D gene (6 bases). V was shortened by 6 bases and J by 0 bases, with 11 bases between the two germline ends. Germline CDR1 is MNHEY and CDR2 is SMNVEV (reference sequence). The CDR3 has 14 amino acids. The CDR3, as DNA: TGTGCCAGCAGCTTTGGACAGCTGAACACTGAAGCTTTCTTT. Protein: CASSFGQLNTEAFF.

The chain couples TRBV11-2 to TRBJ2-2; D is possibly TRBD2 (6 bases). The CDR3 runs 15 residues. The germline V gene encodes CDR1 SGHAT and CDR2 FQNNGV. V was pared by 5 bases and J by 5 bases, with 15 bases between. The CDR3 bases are TGTGCCAGCAGCCCAACGGTTGGGGGGACCGGGGAGCTGTTTTTT. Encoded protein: CASSPTVGGTGELFF. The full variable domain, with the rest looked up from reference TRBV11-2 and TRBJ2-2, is EAGVAQSPRYKIIEKRQSVAFWCNPISGHATLYWYQQILGQGPKLLIQFQNNGVVDDSQLPKDRFSAERLKGVDSTLKIQPAKLEDSAVYLCASSPTVGGTGELFFGEGSRLTVL.

The CDR3 region is CASRRDTTGELFF. In nucleotides, the CDR3 is TGTGCCAGCAGACGTGACACAACCGGGGAGCTGTTTTTT. The chain is built from TRBV11-3 and TRBJ2-2; D not resolved. Germline CDR1 reads SGHNT; CDR2 reads YENEEA. The CDR3 is 13 amino acids. Trimming removed 6 bases from V and 5 bases from J, with 10 bases in between.

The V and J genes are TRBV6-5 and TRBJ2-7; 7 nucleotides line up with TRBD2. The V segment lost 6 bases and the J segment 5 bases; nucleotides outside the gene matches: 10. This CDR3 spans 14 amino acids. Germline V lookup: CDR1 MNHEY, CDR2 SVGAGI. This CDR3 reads CASSLRTAGDEQYF. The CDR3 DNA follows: TGTGCCAGCAGCCTCCGGACGGCGGGGGACGAGCAGTACTTC.

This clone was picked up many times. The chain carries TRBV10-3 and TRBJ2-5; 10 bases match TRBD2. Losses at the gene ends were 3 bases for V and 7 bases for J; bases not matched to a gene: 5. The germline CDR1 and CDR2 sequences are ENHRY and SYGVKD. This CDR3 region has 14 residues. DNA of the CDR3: TGTGCCATCAGTGAAGCTAGCGGGGGCGGGACCCAGTACTTC. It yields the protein CAISEASGGGTQYF.

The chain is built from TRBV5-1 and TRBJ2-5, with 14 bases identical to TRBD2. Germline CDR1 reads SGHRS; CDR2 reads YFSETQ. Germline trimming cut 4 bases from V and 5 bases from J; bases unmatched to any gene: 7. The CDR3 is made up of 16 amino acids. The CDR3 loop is CASSIGTSGGGETQYF. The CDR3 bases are TGCGCCAGCAGCATTGGGACTAGCGGGGGCGGGGAGACCCAGTACTTC.

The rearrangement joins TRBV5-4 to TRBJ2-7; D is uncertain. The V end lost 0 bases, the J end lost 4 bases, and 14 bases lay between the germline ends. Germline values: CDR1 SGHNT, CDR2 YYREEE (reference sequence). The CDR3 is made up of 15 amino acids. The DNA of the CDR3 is TGTGCCAGCAGCTTGGAACTGGCTAGGGATTACGAGCAGTACTTC. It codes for CASSLELARDYEQYF.

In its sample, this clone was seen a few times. CDR3 residues: CASSPTTGTYEQYF. The CDR3 DNA is TGTGCCAGCAGCCCTACCACAGGTACCTACGAGCAGTACTTC. The gene calls are TRBV7-8 and TRBJ2-7; tentative D call: TRBD1 (5 bases). The V end lost 5 bases, the J end lost 2 bases, and 13 bases lay between the germline ends. The CDR3 is 14 amino acids. Germline V gene lookup returns CDR1 SGHVS and CDR2 FQNEAQ.

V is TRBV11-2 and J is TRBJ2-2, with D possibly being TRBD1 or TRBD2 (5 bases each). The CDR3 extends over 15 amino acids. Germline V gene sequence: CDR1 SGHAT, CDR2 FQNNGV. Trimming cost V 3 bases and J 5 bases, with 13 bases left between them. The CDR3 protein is CASSFGTKGTGELFF. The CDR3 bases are TGTGCCAGCAGCTTCGGGACCAAAGGGACCGGGGAGCTGTTTTTT.

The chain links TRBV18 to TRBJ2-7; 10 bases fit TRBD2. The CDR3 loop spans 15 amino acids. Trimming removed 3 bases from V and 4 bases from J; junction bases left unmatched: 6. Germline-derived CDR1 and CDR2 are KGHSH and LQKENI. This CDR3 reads CASSPALAGEYEQYF. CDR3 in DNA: TGTGCCAGCTCACCTGCTCTAGCGGGAGAATACGAGCAGTACTTC.

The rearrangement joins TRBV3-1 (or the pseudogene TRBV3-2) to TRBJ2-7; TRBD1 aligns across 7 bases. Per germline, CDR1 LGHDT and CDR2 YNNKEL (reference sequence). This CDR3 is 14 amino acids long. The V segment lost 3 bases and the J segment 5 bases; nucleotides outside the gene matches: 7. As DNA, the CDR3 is TGTGCCAGCAGCCAGGCCGGGACAGTACACGAGCAGTACTTC. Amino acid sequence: CASSQAGTVHEQYF.

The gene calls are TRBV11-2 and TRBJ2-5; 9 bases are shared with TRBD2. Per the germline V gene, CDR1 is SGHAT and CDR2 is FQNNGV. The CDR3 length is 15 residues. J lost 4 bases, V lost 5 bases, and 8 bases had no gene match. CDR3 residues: CASSRGSGRSETQYF. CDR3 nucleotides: TGTGCCAGCAGCCGGGGAAGCGGGAGGTCAGAGACCCAGTACTTC.

The CDR3 is CASSLREGDTQYF. The DNA of the CDR3 is TGTGCCAGCAGCTTAAGGGAGGGAGATACGCAGTATTTT. The chain has TRBV7-3 and TRBJ2-3; 7 bases match TRBD2. Looked up from germline, CDR1 is SGHTA and CDR2 is FQGTGA. The junction had 0 bases not matched to a gene; V was cut back by 1 base and J by 5 bases. The CDR3 extends over 13 amino acids.

The CDR3 sequence is CAISESNKPYGYTF. In DNA, the CDR3 is TGTGCCATCAGTGAGAGCAACAAGCCTTATGGCTACACCTTC. This chain connects TRBV10-3 to TRBJ1-2, with no clear D. Deletions cut 2 bases from V and 5 bases from J, with 12 bases between. The germline gives CDR1 ENHRY, CDR2 SYGVKD. The length of the CDR3 is 14 residues.

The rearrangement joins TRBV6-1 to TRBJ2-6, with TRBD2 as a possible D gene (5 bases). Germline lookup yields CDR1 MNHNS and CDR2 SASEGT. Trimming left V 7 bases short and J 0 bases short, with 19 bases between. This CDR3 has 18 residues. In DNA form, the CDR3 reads TGTGCCAGCACTGACTTGGGAGCAACGTACTCTGGGGCCAACGTCCTGACTTTC. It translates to CASTDLGATYSGANVLTF.

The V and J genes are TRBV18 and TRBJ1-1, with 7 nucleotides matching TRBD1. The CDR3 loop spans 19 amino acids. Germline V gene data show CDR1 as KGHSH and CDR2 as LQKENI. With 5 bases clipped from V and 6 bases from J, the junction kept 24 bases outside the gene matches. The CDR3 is CASSSTGYGGGSYSPEAFF. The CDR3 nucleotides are TGTGCCAGCTCATCGACAGGGTATGGGGGTGGGAGCTATTCACCTGAAGCTTTCTTT.

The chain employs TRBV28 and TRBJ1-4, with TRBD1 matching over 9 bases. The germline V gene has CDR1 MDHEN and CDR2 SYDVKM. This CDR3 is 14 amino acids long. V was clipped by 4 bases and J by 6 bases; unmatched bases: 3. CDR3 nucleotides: TGTGCCAGCAGTTCCGGGACAGGGTATGAAAAACTGTTTTTT. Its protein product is CASSSGTGYEKLFF. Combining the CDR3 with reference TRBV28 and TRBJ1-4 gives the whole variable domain DVKVTQSSRYLVKRTGEKVFLECVQDMDHENMFWYRQDPGLGLRLIYFSYDVKMKEKGDIPEGYSVSREKKERFSLILESASTNQTSMYLCASSSGTGYEKLFFGSGTQLSVL.

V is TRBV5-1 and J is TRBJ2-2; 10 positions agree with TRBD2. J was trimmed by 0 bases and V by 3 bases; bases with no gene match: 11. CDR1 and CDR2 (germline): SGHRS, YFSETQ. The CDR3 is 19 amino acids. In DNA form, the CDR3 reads TGCGCCAGCAGCTCTCGCCCCGGGACTAGCGATCCGAACACCGGGGAGCTGTTTTTT. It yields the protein CASSSRPGTSDPNTGELFF.

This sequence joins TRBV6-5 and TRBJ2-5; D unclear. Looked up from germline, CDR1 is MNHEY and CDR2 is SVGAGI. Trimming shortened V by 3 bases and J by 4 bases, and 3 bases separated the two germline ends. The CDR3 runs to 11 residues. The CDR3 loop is CASSYGETQYF. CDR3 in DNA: TGTGCCAGCAGTTATGGAGAGACCCAGTACTTC.

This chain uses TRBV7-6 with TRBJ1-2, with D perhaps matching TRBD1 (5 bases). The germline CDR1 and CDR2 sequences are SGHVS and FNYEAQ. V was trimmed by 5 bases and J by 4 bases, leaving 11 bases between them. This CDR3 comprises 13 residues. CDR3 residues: CASSPRDAYGYTF. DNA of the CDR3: TGTGCCAGCAGCCCCCGGGACGCCTATGGCTACACCTTC.

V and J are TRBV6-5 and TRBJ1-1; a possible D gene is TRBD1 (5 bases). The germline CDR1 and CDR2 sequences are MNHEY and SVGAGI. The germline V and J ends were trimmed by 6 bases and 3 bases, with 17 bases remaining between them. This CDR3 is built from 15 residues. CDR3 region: CASSTPGGVDTEAFF. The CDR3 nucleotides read TGTGCCAGCAGCACCCCCGGGGGGGTGGACACTGAAGCTTTCTTT.

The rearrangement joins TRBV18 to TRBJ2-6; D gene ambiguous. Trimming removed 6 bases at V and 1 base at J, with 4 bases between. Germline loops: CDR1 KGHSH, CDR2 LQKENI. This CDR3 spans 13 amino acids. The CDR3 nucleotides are TGTGCCAGCTCTGAATCTGGGGCCAACGTCCTGACTTTC. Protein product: CASSESGANVLTF. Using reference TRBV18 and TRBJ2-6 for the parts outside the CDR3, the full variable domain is NAGVMQNPRHLVRRRGQEARLRCSPMKGHSHVYWYRQLPEEGLKFMVYLQKENIIDESGMPKERFSAEFPKEGPSILRIQQVVRGDSAAYFCASSESGANVLTFGAGSRLTVL.

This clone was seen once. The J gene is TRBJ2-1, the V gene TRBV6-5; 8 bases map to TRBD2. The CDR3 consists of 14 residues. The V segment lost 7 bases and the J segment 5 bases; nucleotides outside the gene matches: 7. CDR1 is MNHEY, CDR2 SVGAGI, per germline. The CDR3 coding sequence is TGTGCCAGCACACTACCGGGACTAGACAATGAGCAGTTCTTC. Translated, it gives CASTLPGLDNEQFF.

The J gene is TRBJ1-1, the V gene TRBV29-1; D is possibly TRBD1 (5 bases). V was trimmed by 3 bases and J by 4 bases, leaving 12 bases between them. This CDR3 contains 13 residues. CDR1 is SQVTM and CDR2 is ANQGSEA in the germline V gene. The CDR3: CSVDDSSFTEAFF. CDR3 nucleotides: TGCAGCGTTGACGACAGTTCCTTCACTGAAGCTTTCTTT. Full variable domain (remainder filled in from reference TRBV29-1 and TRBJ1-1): SAVISQKPSRDICQRGTSLTIQCQVDSQVTMMFWYRQQPGQSLTLIATANQGSEATYESGFVIDKFPISRPNLTFSTLTVSNMSPEDSSIYLCSVDDSSFTEAFFGQGTRLTVV.

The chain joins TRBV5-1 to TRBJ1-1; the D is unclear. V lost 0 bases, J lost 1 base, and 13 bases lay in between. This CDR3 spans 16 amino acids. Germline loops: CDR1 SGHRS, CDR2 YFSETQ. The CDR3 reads CASSLARTGRNTEAFF. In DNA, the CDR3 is TGCGCCAGCAGCTTGGCCCGAACGGGGAGGAACACTGAAGCTTTCTTT.

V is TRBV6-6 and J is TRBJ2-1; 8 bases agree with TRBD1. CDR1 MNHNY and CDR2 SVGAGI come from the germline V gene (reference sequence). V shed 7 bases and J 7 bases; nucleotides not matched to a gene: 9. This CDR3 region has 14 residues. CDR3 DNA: TGTGCCAGCAACTCCGGGACAGGAGGGAATGAGCAGTTCTTC. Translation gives CASNSGTGGNEQFF.

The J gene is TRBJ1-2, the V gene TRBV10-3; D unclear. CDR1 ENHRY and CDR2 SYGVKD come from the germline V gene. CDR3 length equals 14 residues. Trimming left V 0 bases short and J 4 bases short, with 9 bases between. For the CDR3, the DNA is TGTGCCATCAGTGAGTCCGGGCCCTTCTATGGCTACACCTTC. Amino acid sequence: CAISESGPFYGYTF.

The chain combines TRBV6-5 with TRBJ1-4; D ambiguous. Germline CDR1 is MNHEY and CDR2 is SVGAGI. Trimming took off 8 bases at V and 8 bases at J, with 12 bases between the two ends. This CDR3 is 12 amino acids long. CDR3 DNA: TGTGCCAGCTCGCTAAAAGGGGAAAAACTGTTTTTT. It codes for CASSLKGEKLFF.

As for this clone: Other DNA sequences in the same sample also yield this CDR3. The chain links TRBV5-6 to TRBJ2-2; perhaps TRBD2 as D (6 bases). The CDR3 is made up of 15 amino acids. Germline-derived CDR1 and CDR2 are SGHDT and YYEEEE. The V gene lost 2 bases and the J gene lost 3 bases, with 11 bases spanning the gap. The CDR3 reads CASSFSGGYTGELFF. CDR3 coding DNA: TGTGCCAGCAGCTTTAGCGGAGGCTACACCGGGGAGCTGTTTTTT.

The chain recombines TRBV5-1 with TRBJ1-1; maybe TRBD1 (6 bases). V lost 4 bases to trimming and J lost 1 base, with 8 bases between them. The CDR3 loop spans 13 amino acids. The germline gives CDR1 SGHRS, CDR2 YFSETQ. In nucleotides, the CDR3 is TGCGCCAGCAGCATACAGGGGAACACTGAAGCTTTCTTT. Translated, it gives CASSIQGNTEAFF.

CDR3 coding DNA: TGTGCCAGCAGCCCCCTTGTGGTCTGGAACACCGGGGAGCTGTTTTTT. Protein sequence: CASSPLVVWNTGELFF. The gene calls are TRBV5-5 and TRBJ2-2, with unresolved D. V was cut by 4 bases and J by 1 base, with 14 bases left in between. The CDR3 totals 16 residues. Per the germline V gene, CDR1 is SGHKS and CDR2 is YYEKEE (reference sequence).